The clone carrying this T cell receptor beta chain was counted many times. These data are taken from a study of blood T cell repertoires in COVID-19. Study summary: T cells, B-cell-depleted T cells, or PBMCs provided the cDNA or gDNA that served as material.

CDR3 length: 14 amino acids. V lost 0 bases and J lost 3, with 6 bases in between. CDR1 is SGDLS, CDR2 YYNGEE, per germline. Seattle participants joined during active infection and were tracked over time. Per the original methods: Estimation of nucleated cell counts relied on the amplification of reference gene primers. The table came from immunoSEQ multiplex PCR; TCRdb's copy has only in-frame clones and leaves some out. The V and J calls and clone size are taken from that table; D and trimming were inferred from the DNA. The sample consists of approximately 290,000 clones, roughly 84% of them appearing once.

The specimen sequenced was peripheral blood. The rearrangement uses TRBV9 and TRBJ2-2; TRBD2 is a possible D gene (5 bases). This sequence originates from a person aged 65 to 79 with COVID-19, enrolled during active disease. The CDR3 protein is CASSVGLYTGELFF. CDR3 bases: TGTGCCAGCAGCGTAGGACTATACACCGGGGAGCTGTTTTTT.